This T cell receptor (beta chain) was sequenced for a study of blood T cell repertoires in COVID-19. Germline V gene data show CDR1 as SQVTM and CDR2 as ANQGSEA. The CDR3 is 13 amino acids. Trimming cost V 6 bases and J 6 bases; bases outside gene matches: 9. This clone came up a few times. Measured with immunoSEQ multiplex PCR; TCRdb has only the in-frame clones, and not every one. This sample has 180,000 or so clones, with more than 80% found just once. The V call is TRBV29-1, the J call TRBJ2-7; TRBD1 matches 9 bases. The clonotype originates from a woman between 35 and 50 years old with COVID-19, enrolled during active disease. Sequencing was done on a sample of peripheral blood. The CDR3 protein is CSVRIQGAGEQYF. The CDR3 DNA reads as TGCAGCGTCCGGATACAGGGGGCGGGCGAGCAGTACTTC.